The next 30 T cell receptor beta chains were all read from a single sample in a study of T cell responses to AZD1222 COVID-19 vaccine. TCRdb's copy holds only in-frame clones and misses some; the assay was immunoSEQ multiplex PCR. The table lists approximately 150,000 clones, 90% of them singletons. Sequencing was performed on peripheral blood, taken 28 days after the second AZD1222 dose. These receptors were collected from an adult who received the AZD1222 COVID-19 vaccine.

DNA for the CDR3: TGCGCCAGCAGCGCCAAAGACTCTGGAAACACCATATATTTT. The encoded protein is CASSAKDSGNTIYF. This chain uses TRBV5-1 with TRBJ1-3; D uncertain. The ends were cut back, 4 bases at V and 0 bases at J, with 8 bases in the middle. From germline, CDR1 is SGHRS and CDR2 YFSETQ. CDR3 length: 14 amino acids.

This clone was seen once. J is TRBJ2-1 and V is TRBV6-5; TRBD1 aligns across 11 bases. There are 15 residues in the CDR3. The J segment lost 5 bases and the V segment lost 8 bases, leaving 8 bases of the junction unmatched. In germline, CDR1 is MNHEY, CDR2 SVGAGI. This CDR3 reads CASSSAGQGDNEQFF. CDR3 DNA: TGTGCCAGCTCCTCAGCGGGACAGGGGGACAATGAGCAGTTCTTC.

In nucleotides, the CDR3 is TGTGCCAGTAGTATAGCCCGAGGACGAGGCTATGGCTACACCTTC. Translating gives CASSIARGRGYGYTF. The chain is built from TRBV19 and TRBJ1-2; no definite D call. There are 15 residues in the CDR3. Germline loops: CDR1 LNHDA, CDR2 SQIVND (reference sequence). Trimming pared 1 base from V and 4 bases from J, leaving 13 bases between.

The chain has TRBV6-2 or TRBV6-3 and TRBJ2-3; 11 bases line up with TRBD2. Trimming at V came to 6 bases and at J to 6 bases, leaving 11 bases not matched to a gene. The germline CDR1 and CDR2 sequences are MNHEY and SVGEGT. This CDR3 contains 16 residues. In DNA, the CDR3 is TGTGCCAGCAGCCCCACCGGGACTAGCGGTTCTGATACGCAGTATTTT. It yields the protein CASSPTGTSGSDTQYF.

The DNA for the CDR3 is TGTGCCAGCAGCCCCACGACAGGGGTAACCCCTGCCTATGGCTACACCTTC. Translation: CASSPTTGVTPAYGYTF. The rearrangement links TRBV11-2 to TRBJ1-2, with TRBD1 identical over 8 bases. In germline, CDR1 is SGHAT, CDR2 FQNNGV. With 5 bases clipped from V and 4 bases from J, the junction kept 15 bases outside the gene matches. This CDR3 has 17 residues. Complete variable domain (other parts from reference TRBV11-2 and TRBJ1-2): EAGVAQSPRYKIIEKRQSVAFWCNPISGHATLYWYQQILGQGPKLLIQFQNNGVVDDSQLPKDRFSAERLKGVDSTLKIQPAKLEDSAVYLCASSPTTGVTPAYGYTFGSGTRLTVV.

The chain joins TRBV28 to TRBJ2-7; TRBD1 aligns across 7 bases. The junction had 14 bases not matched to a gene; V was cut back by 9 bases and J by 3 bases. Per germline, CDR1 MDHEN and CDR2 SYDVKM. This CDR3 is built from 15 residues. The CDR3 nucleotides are TGTGCCAGTTCCCTCACAACGACAGGGTTCTACGAGCAGTACTTC. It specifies CASSLTTTGFYEQYF.

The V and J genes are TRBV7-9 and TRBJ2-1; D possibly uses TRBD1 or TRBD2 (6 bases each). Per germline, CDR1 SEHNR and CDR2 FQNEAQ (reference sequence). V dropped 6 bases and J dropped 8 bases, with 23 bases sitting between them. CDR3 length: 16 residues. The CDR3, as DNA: TGTGCCAGCAGACCAAGGGGGGCCCACCTGGTCGATGAGCAGTTCTTC. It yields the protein CASRPRGAHLVDEQFF.

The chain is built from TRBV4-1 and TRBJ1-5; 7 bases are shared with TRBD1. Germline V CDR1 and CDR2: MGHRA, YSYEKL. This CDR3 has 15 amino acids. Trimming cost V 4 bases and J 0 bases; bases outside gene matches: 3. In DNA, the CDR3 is TGCGCCAGCAGCCGGGACAGCTATAGCAATCAGCCCCAGCATTTT. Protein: CASSRDSYSNQPQHF.

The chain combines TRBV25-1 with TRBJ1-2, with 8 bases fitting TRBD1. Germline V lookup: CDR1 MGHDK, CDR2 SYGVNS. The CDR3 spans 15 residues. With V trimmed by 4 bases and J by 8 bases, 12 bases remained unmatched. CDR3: CASSAGTGQRGGYTF. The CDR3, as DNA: TGTGCCAGCAGTGCCGGGACAGGACAAAGAGGAGGCTACACCTTC.

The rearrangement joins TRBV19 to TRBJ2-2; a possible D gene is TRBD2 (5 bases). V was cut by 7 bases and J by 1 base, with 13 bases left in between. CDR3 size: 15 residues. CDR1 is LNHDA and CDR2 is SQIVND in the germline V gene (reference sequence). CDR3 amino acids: CASIRGRGNTGELFF. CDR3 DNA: TGTGCCAGTATCAGAGGACGGGGGAACACCGGGGAGCTGTTTTTT.

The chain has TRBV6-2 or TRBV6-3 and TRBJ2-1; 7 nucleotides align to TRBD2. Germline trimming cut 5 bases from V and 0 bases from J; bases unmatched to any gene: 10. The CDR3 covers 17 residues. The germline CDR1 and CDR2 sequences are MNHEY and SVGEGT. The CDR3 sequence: CASSKHRGGSSYNEQFF. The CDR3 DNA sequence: TGTGCCAGCAGTAAACATCGTGGCGGGAGCTCCTACAATGAGCAGTTCTTC.

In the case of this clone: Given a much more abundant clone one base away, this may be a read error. CDR3 in amino acids: CASSPRGGEQYF. CDR3 DNA sequence: TGTGCCAGCAGCCCCCGGGGGGGCGAGCAGTACTTC. The chain employs TRBV6-5 and TRBJ2-7; 8 nucleotides line up with TRBD2. This CDR3 contains 12 residues. CDR1 is MNHEY and CDR2 is SVGAGI in the germline V gene. The trim removed 6 bases at V and 6 bases at J, leaving 4 bases unmatched.

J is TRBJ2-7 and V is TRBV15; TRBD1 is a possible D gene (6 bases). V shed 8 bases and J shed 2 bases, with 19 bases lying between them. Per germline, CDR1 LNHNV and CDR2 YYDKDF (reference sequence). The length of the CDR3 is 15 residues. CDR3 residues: CATARVRTDTYEQYF. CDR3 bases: TGTGCCACCGCCCGGGTACGGACAGATACCTACGAGCAGTACTTC. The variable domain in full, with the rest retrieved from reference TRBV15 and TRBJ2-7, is DAMVIQNPRYQVTQFGKPVTLSCSQTLNHNVMYWYQQKSSQAPKLLFHYYDKDFNNEADTPDNFQSRRPNTSFCFLDIRSPGLGDTAMYLCATARVRTDTYEQYFGPGTRLTVT.

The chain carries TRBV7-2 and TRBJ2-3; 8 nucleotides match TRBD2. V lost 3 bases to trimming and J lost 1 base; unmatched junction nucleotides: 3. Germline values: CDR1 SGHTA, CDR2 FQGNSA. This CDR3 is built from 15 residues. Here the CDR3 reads CASSFLLAGTDTQYF. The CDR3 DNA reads TGTGCCAGCAGCTTTCTACTAGCGGGCACAGATACGCAGTATTTT.

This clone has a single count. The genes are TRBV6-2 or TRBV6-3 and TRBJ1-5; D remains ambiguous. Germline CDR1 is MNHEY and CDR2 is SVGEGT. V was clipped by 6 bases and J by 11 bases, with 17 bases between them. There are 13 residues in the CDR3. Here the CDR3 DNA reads TGTGCCAGCAGCCCCGGTGGAGTACCGGCCCAGCATTTT. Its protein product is CASSPGGVPAQHF.

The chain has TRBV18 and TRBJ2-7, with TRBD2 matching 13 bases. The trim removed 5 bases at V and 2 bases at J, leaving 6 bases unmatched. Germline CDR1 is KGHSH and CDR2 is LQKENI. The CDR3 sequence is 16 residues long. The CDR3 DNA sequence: TGTGCCAGCTCATCCGCGGGGACTAGCGGGGCCTACGAGCAGTACTTC. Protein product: CASSSAGTSGAYEQYF.

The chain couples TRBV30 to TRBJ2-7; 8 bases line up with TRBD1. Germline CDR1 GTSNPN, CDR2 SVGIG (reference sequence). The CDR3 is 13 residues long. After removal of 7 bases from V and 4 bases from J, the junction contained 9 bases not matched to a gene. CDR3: CALGQGGPYEQYF. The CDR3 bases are TGTGCCTTAGGACAGGGAGGCCCATACGAGCAGTACTTC.

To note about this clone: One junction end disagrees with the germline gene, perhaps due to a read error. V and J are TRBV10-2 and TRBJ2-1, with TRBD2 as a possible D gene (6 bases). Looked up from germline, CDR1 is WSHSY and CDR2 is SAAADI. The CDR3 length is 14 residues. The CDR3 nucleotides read TGCGCCGGTGGGACTCGGGGTCTATTTAATGAACAGTTCTTC. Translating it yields CAGGTRGLFNEQFF.

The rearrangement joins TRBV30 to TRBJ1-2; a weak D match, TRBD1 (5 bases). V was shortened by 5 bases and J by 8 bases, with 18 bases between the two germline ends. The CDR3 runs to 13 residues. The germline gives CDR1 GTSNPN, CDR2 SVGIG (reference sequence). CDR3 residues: CAWASIPGGGYTF. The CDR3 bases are TGTGCCTGGGCCTCGATCCCGGGGGGAGGCTACACCTTC.

CDR3 DNA sequence: TGTGCCAGCAGCCGCGGGGGAGGAAAACTGTTTTTT. Its protein product is CASSRGGGKLFF. The genes are TRBV6-5 and TRBJ1-4; D perhaps matches TRBD1 (5 bases). The germline V and J ends were trimmed by 6 bases and 10 bases, with 12 bases remaining between them. The CDR3 sequence is 12 residues long. From germline, CDR1 is MNHEY and CDR2 SVGAGI.

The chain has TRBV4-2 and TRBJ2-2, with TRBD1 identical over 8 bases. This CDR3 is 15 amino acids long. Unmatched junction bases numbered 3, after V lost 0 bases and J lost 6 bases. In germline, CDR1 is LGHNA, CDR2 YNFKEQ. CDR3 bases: TGTGCCAGCAGCCAAGATCAGGGGGCGGCCGGGGAGCTGTTTTTT. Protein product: CASSQDQGAAGELFF.

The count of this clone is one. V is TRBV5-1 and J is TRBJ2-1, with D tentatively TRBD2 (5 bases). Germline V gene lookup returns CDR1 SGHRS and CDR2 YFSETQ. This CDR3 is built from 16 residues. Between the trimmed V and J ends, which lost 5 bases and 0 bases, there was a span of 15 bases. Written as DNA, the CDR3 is TGCGCCAGCAGTTTAGGAACGGGGAGCTCCTACAATGAGCAGTTCTTC. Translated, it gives CASSLGTGSSYNEQFF.

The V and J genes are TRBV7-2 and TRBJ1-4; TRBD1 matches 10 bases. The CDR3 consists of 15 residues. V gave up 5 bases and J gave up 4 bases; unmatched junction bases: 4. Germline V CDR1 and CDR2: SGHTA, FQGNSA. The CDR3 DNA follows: TGTGCCAGCAGCCAGAGGACAGGGGGTAATGAAAAACTGTTTTTT. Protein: CASSQRTGGNEKLFF.

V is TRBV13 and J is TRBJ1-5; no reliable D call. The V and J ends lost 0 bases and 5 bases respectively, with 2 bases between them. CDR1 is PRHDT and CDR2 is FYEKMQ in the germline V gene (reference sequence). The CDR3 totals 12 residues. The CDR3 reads CASSLGYQPQHF. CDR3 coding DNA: TGTGCCAGCAGCTTAGGCTATCAGCCCCAGCATTTT. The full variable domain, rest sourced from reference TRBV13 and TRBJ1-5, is AAGVIQSPRHLIKEKRETATLKCYPIPRHDTVYWYQQGPGQDPQFLISFYEKMQSDKGSIPDRFSAQQFSDYHSELNMSSLELGDSALYFCASSLGYQPQHFGDGTRLSIL.

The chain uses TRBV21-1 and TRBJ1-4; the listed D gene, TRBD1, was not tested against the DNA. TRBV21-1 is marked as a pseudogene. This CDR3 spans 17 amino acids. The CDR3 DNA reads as TGTGCCAGCAGCCGGACAAGGACCATCCCGACTAATGAAAAACTGTTTTTT. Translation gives CASSRTRTIPTNEKLFF.

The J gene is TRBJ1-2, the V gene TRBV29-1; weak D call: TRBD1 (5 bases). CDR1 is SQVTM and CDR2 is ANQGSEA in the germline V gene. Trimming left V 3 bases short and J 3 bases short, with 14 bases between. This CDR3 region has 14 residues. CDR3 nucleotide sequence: TGCAGCGTTGACCCAGGGCTCTCGGACTATGGCTACACCTTC. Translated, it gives CSVDPGLSDYGYTF.

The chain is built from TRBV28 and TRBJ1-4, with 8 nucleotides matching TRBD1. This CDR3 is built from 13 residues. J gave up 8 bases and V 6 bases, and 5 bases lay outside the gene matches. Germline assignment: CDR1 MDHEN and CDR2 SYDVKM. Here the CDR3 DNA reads TGTGCCAGCAGGCAGGGGGCGGGAGAAAAACTGTTTTTT. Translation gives CASRQGAGEKLFF.

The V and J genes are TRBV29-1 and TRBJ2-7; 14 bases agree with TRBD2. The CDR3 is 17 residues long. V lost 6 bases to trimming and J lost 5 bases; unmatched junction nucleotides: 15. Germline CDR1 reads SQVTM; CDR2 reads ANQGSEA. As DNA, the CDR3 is TGCAGCGTCTCAAGACTAGCGGGAGGGGATACTAGTAACGAGCAGTACTTC. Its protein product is CSVSRLAGGDTSNEQYF.

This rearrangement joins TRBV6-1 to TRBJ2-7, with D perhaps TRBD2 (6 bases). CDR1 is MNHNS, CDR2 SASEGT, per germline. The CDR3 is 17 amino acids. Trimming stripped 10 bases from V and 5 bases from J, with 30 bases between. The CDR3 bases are TGTGCCACCACTGAACTAGCCCTTCAGATTCGGGCTCACGAGCAGTACTTC. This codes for CATTELALQIRAHEQYF.

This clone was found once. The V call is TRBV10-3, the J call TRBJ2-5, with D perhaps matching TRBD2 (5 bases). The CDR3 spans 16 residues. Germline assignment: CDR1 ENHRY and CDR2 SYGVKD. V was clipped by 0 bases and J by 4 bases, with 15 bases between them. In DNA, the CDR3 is TGTGCCATCAGTGAGTCGACCCTTGGGAGTGGAGAGACCCAGTACTTC. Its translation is CAISESTLGSGETQYF.